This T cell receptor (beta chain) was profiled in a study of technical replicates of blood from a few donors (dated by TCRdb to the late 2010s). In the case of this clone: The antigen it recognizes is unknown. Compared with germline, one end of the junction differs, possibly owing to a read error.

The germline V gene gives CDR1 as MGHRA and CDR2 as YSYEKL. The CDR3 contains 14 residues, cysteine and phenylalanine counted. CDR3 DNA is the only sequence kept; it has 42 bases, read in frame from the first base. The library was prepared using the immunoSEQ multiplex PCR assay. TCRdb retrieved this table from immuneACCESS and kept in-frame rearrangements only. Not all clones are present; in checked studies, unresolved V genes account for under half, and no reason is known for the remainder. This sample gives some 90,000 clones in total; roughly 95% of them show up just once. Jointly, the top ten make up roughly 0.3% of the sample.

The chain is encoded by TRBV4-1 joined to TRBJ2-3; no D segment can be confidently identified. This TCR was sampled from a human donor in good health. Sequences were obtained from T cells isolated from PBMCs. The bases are TGCGCCAGCGGCCAAGATGAGGCCTTGGATACGCAGTATTTT. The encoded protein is CASGQDEALDTQYF.